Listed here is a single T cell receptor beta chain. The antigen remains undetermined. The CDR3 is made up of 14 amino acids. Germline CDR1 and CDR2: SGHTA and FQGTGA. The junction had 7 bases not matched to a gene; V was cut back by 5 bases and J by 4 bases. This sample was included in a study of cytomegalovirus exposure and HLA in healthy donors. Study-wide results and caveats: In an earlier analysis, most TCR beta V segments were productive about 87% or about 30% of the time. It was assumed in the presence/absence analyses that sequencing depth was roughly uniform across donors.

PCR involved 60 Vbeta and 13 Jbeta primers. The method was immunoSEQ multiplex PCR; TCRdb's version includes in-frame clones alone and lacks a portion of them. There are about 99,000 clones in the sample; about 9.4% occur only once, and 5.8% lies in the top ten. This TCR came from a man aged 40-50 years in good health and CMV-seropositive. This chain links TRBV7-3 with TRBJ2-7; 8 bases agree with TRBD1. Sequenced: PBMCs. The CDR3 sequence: CASSPTGVKYEQYF. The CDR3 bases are TGTGCCAGCAGCCCGACAGGGGTTAAATACGAGCAGTACTTC.